Below, one TCR beta chain is given with its context. This record belongs to a study of blood T cell repertoires in COVID-19. The wider study: Sources were T cells, B-cell-depleted T cells, or PBMCs; the material itself was cDNA or gDNA.

Patients at the Seattle site were enrolled during active infection and followed longitudinally. This CDR3 contains 15 residues. V shed 6 bases, J shed 0 bases, and the junction held 7 bases outside the gene matches. The germline V gene encodes CDR1 SGHTA and CDR2 FQGNSA. In the original processing: Estimation of nucleated cell counts was performed using reference gene primer amplification. Measured with immunoSEQ multiplex PCR; TCRdb has only the in-frame clones, and not every one. V and J calls and clone size are copied from that table; D and trimming were computed from the DNA. Here the sample spans 300,000 to 400,000 clones, about 90% being singletons.

The chain has TRBV7-2 and TRBJ2-7, with 8 bases that match TRBD1. The source is a woman aged 70-85 years with COVID-19, enrolled during active disease. Sequencing was done on a sample of peripheral blood. The CDR3 DNA sequence: TGTGCCAGCAGTCCGGGGACAGGAGTCTCCTACGAGCAGTACTTC. It translates to CASSPGTGVSYEQYF.